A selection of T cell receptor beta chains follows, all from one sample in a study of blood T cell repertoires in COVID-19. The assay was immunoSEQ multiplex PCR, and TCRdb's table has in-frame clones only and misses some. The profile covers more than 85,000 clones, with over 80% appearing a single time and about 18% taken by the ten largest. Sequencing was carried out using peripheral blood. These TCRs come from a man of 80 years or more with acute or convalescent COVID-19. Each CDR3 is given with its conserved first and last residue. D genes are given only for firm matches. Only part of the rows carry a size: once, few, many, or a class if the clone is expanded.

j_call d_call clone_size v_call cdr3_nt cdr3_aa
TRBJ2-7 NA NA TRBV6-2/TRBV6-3 TGTGCCAGCAGTTACTTCCAGGGGCCAGCCTACGAGCAGTACTTC CASSYFQGPAYEQYF
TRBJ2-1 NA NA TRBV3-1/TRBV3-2 TGTGCCAGCAGCCAAGGAGGAGGAGTTGCGTTCTTC CASSQGGGVAFF
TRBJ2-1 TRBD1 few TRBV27 TGTGCCAGCAGTTCAGGGGGCCTCGCCTACAATGAGCAGTTCTTC CASSSGGLAYNEQFF
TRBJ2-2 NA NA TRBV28 TGTGCCAGCAGTTTGGGCTTCACCGGGGAGCTGTTTTTT CASSLGFTGELFF
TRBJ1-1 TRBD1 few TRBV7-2 TGTGCCAGCAGCGCGGACAGGGGGTCGGTGTACACTGAAGCTTTCTTT CASSADRGSVYTEAFF
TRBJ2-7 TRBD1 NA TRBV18 TGTGCCAGCTCAAGGGATAAACCGGGACAGGGGGCCTACGAGCAGTACTTC CASSRDKPGQGAYEQYF
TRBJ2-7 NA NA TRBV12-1 TGTGCCAGCAGCTCGCCGGAGCGTAGCTCCTACGAGCAGTACTTC CASSSPERSSYEQYF
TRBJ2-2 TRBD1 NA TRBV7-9 TGTGCCAGCAGCCCATCTCAGGGGGCGAACACCGGGGAGCTGTTTTTT CASSPSQGANTGELFF
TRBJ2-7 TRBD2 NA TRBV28 TGTGCCAGCAGTCTCTTAGCGGGAGTTTCCTACGAGCAGTACTTC CASSLLAGVSYEQYF
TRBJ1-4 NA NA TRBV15 TGTGCCACCACCTACCCGGGGGTTATGGATGAAAAACTGTTTTTT CATTYPGVMDEKLFF
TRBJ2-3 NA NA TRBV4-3 TGCGCCAGCAGCCAAGAGGACCGGGGGACAGATACGCAGTATTTT CASSQEDRGTDTQYF
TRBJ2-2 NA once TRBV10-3 TGTGCCATCAGTTCCTCGGCGGCCGGGGAGCTGTTTTTT CAISSSAAGELFF
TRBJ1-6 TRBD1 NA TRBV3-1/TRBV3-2 TGTGCCAGCAGCTATATTCCCGGGACAGGGGACCCACCCCTCCACTTT CASSYIPGTGDPPLHF
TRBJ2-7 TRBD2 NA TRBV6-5 TGTGCCAGCAGTTCGACTAGCGGGTCGGGTCTGTTC CASSSTSGSGLF